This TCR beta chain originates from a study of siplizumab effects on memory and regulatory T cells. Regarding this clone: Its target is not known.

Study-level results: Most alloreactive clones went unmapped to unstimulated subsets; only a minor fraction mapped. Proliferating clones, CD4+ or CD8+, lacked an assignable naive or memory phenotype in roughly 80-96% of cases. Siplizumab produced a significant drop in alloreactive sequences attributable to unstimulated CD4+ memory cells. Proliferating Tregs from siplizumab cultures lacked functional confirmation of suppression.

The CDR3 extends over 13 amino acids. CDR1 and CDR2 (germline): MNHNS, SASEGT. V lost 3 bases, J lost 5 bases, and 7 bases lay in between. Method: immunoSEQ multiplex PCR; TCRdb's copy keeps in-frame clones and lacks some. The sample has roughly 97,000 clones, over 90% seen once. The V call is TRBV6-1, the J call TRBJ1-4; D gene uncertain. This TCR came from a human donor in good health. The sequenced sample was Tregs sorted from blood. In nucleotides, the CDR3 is TGTGCCAGCAGTGATTATTCAAATGAAAAACTGTTTTTT. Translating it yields CASSDYSNEKLFF.